This TCR beta chain comes out of a study of T-cell memory formation after mild COVID-19. General observations from the study: Mainly CM and EM harbored the contracting CD4+ clones; mainly EMRA harbored the CD8+ ones.

Germline CDR1 is LNHDA and CDR2 is SQIVND (reference sequence). This CDR3 is 13 amino acids long. Trimming removed 5 bases at V and 5 bases at J, with 12 bases between. TCRdb itself ran the 5' RACE reads through MiXCR, one entry per CDR3 protein. The sample comprises roughly 350,000 distinct CDR3 sequences, about an eighth of which are singletons, and approximately 21% rests with the top ten. Worth noting for this clonotype: What it recognizes is unknown.

The clonotype comes from a man younger than 35 who had mild COVID-19 (a few samples of this study predate the infection). Cell type and time point are not known. The V call is TRBV19, the J call TRBJ2-5, with D maybe TRBD2 (5 bases). The specimen was PBMCs or a T cell subset sorted from them (not recorded which). CDR3 DNA sequence: TGTGCCAGTAGTGGGTCGAGGGCGGAGACCCAGTACTTC. This gives the protein CASSGSRAETQYF.